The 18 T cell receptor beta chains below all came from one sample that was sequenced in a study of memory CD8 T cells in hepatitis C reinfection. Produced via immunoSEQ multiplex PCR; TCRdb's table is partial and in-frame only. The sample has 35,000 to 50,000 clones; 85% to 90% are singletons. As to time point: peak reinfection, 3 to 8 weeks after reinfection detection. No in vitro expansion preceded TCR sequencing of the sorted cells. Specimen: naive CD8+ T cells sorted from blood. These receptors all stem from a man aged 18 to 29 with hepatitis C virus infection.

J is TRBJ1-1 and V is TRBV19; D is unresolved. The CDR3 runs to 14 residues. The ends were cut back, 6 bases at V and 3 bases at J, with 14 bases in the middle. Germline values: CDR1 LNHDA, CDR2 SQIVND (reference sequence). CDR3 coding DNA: TGTGCCAGTAGGAAACTCGAGCCCTACACTGAAGCTTTCTTT. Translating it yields CASRKLEPYTEAFF. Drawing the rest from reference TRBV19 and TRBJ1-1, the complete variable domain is DGGITQSPKYLFRKEGQNVTLSCEQNLNHDAMYWYRQDPGQGLRLIYYSQIVNDFQKGDIAEGYSVSREKKESFPLTVTSAQKNPTAFYLCASRKLEPYTEAFFGQGTRLTVV.

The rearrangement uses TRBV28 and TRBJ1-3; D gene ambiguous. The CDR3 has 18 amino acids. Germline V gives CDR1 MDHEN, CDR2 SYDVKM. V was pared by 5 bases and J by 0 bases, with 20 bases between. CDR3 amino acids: CASSPGILLNPSGNTIYF. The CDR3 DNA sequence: TGTGCCAGCAGTCCCGGGATCCTGCTTAACCCCTCTGGAAACACCATATATTTT.

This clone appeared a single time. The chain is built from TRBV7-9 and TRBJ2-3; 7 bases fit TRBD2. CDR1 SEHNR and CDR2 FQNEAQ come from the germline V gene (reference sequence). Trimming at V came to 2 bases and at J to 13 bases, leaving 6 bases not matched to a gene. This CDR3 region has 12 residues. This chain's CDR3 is CASSLLSGWEYF. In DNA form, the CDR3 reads TGTGCCAGCAGCTTACTTAGCGGGTGGGAGTATTTT.

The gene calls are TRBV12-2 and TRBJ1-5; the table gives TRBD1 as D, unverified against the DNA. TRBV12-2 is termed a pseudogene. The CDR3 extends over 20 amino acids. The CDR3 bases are TGTGCAAGTCGCGCGTCGGGACAGGGATTATGGGGTAGGCTAAATCAGCCCCAGCATTTT. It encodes CASRASGQGLWGRLNQPQHF.

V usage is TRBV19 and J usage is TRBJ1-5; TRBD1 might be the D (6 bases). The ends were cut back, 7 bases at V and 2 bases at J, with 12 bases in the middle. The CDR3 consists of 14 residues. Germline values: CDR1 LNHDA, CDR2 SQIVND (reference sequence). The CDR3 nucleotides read TGTGCCAGTACCCGCTCAGGGGGCAATCAGCCCCAGCATTTT. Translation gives CASTRSGGNQPQHF.

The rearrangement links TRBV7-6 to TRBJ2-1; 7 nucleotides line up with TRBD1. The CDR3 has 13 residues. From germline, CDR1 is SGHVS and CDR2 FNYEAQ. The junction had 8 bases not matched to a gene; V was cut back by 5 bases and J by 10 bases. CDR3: CASSPEMDREQFF. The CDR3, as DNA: TGTGCCAGCAGCCCAGAGATGGACAGGGAGCAGTTCTTC.

CDR3 bases: TGTGCCAGCAGCCCCGGACAGGGGAATCAGCCCCAGCATTTT. It yields the protein CASSPGQGNQPQHF. This chain links TRBV7-9 with TRBJ1-5, with 9 bases matching TRBD1. The CDR3 contains 14 residues. Germline V lookup: CDR1 SEHNR, CDR2 FQNEAQ (reference sequence). The ends lost 5 bases at V and 4 bases at J; junction bases unmatched: 3.

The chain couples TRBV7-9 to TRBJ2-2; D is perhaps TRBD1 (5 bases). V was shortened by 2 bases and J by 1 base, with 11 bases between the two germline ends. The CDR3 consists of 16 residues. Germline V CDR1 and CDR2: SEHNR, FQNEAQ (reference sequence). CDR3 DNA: TGTGCCAGCAGCTTATTAACAGGAGTGAACACCGGGGAGCTGTTTTTT. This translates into CASSLLTGVNTGELFF.

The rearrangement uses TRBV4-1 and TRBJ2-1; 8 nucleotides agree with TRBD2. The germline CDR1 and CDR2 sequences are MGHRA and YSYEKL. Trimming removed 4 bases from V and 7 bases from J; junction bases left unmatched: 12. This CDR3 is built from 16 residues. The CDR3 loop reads CASSRLAGDLYNEQFF. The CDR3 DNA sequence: TGCGCCAGCAGCCGCCTAGCGGGTGATCTTTATAATGAGCAGTTCTTC.

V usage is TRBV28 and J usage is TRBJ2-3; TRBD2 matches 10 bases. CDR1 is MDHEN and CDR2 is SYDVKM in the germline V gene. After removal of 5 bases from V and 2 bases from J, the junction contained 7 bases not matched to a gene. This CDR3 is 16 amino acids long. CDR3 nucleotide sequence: TGTGCCAGCAGTCTTCTAGCGGGGGTCGTCACAGATACGCAGTATTTT. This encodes CASSLLAGVVTDTQYF.

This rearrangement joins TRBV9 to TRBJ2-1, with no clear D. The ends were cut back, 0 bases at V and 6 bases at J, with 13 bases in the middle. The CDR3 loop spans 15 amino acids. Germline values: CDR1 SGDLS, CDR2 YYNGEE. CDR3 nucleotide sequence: TGTGCCAGCAGCGTAGATGGGCTGGGCGCCAATGAGCAGTTCTTC. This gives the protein CASSVDGLGANEQFF.

The CDR3 protein is CASSRPRTGGGYEQFF. The DNA for the CDR3 is TGTGCCAGCAGCCGCCCCCGGACAGGGGGGGGTTATGAGCAGTTCTTC. The genes are TRBV2 and TRBJ2-1; TRBD1 matches 10 bases. CDR3 length equals 16 residues. The germline V gene encodes CDR1 SNHLY and CDR2 FYNNEI. V shed 6 bases and J 8 bases; nucleotides not matched to a gene: 13.

This CDR3 reads CASSSHSESYEQYV. In DNA form, the CDR3 reads TGTGCCAGCAGTTCCCACAGTGAAAGCTACGAGCAGTACGTC. This chain joins TRBV28 and TRBJ2-7; no clear D gene. CDR1 MDHEN and CDR2 SYDVKM come from the germline V gene. V shed 4 bases and J shed 3 bases, with 13 bases lying between them. The CDR3 totals 14 residues.

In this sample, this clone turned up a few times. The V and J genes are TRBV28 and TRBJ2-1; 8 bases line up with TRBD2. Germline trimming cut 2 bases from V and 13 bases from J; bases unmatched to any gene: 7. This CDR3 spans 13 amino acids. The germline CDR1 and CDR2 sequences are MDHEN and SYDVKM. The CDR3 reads CASSLRAGVFQFF. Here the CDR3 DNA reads TGTGCCAGCAGTTTACGAGCGGGAGTATTCCAGTTCTTC.

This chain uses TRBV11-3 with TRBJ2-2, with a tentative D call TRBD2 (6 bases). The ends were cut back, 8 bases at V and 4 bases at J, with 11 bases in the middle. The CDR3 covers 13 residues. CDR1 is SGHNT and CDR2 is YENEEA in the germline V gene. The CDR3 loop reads CASGEAVTGELFF. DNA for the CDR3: TGTGCCAGCGGGGAGGCCGTCACCGGGGAGCTGTTTTTT.

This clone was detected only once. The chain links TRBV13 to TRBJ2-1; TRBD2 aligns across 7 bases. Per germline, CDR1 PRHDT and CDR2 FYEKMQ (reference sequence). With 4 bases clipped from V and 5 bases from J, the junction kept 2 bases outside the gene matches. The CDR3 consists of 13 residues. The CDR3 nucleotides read TGTGCCAGCAGCTCGGGACTAAACAATGAGCAGTTCTTC. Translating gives CASSSGLNNEQFF.

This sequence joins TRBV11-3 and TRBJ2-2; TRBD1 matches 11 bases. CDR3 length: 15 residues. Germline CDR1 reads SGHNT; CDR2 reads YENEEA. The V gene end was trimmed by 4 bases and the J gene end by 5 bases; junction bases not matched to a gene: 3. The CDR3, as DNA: TGTGCCAGCAGCTCGGGGACAGGGGGAACCGGGGAGCTGTTTTTT. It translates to CASSSGTGGTGELFF.

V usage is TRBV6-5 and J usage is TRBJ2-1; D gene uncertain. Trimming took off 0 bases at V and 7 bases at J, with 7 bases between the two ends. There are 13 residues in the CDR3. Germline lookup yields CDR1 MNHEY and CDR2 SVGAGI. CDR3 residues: CASSYSQRNEQFF. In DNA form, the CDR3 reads TGTGCCAGCAGTTACTCACAACGTAATGAGCAGTTCTTC.